These 21 T cell receptor beta chains originate from one sample sequenced in a study of Ad26.COV2.S vaccination and SARS-CoV-2 variants (dated by TCRdb to the early 2020s). Read against the paper, the sample's treatment or condition label means: 15 to 20 received Ad26.COV2.S at low or high dose, single or two shots; a few received placebo; per-sample allocation not given. For vaccine and placebo recipients, repertoires were sequenced using samples collected on day 63 after the first injection. The receptor library was made with the immunoSEQ multiplex PCR assay. The clones in this table, taken by TCRdb from immuneACCESS, are in-frame only. Not every clone is retained; where verified, under half of the shortfall comes from an unresolved V gene, and the cause of the rest is unknown. The sample table contains 380,000 or so clones; only one count was recorded for about 89% of them. Just under 5% of the sample is held by the ten biggest clonotypes.

The material sequenced was peripheral blood, taken in a trial of Ad26.COV2.S vaccine versus placebo. These receptors were obtained from a person between 18 and 60 years old who received the Ad26.COV2.S COVID-19 vaccine or a placebo.

The chain couples TRBV12-3 or TRBV12-4 to TRBJ1-1; perhaps TRBD1 as D (5 bases). V gave up 4 bases and J gave up 5 bases, with 11 bases separating them. CDR3 length equals 13 residues. The CDR3 nucleotides are TGTGCCAGCAGTTACGGGGGGGGGACTGAAGCTTTCTTT. Translated: CASSYGGGTEAFF.

CDR3 in DNA: TGTGCCAGCAGTGAGGGAGCGGGGCTCCGCTACGAGCAGTACTTC. Translating gives CASSEGAGLRYEQYF. V is TRBV2 and J is TRBJ2-7, with 7 bases that match TRBD2. This CDR3 spans 15 amino acids. Trimming at V came to 3 bases and at J to 3 bases, leaving 8 bases not matched to a gene. Germline-derived CDR1 and CDR2 are SNHLY and FYNNEI.

Remarks on this clone: This sequence may be a read error, since a much larger clone differs from it by one base. The rearrangement uses TRBV6-4 and TRBJ2-2; D remains unclear. This CDR3 is 13 amino acids long. The V end was cut by 1 base, the J end by 1 base, with 1 base between. Germline V gives CDR1 MRHNA, CDR2 SNTAGT. The CDR3 nucleotides are TGTGCCAGCAGTGACTGGAACACCGGGGAGCTGTTTTTT. As protein: CASSDWNTGELFF.

About this clone: This CDR3 is also generated by other DNA sequences in the sample. The chain carries TRBV6-5 and TRBJ1-6; 9 nucleotides agree with TRBD1. The trim removed 5 bases at V and 9 bases at J, leaving 5 bases unmatched. Germline V gene lookup returns CDR1 MNHEY and CDR2 SVGAGI. The CDR3 consists of 14 residues. CDR3 bases: TGTGCCAGCAGTAAACAGGGGGCAAGTTCACCCCTCCACTTT. Protein: CASSKQGASSPLHF.

This clone turned up a few times. This chain uses TRBV2 with TRBJ1-1; D gene uncertain. Germline V gives CDR1 SNHLY, CDR2 FYNNEI. V lost 7 bases to trimming and J lost 0 bases, with 15 bases between them. The CDR3 spans 15 residues. The DNA for the CDR3 is TGTGCCAGCATGCTGATGACGGTAATGAACACTGAAGCTTTCTTT. It codes for CASMLMTVMNTEAFF.

As regards this clone: Other nucleotide sequences in the sample specify the same CDR3. This sequence joins TRBV19 and TRBJ2-4, with a tentative D call TRBD2 (5 bases). Germline values: CDR1 LNHDA, CDR2 SQIVND (reference sequence). V was trimmed by 1 base and J by 0 bases, leaving 10 bases between them. This CDR3 is 16 amino acids long. CDR3 nucleotide sequence: TGTGCCAGTAGTATAGGCCAAGGACTAGCCAAAAACATTCAGTACTTC. Translation gives CASSIGQGLAKNIQYF. The full variable domain, its missing parts supplied by reference TRBV19 and TRBJ2-4, is DGGITQSPKYLFRKEGQNVTLSCEQNLNHDAMYWYRQDPGQGLRLIYYSQIVNDFQKGDIAEGYSVSREKKESFPLTVTSAQKNPTAFYLCASSIGQGLAKNIQYFGAGTRLSVL.

This chain connects TRBV10-3 to TRBJ2-7, with D unclear. Germline V CDR1 and CDR2: ENHRY, SYGVKD. The V end was cut by 4 bases, the J end by 0 bases, with 7 bases between. The CDR3 consists of 13 residues. DNA for the CDR3: TGTGCCATCAGTGGGCCAGACTCCTACGAGCAGTACTTC. Its protein product is CAISGPDSYEQYF.

This chain links TRBV4-3 with TRBJ1-4; weak D call: TRBD1 (6 bases). Germline assignment: CDR1 LGHNA and CDR2 YSLEER. The CDR3 loop spans 16 amino acids. Trimming shortened V by 0 bases and J by 4 bases, and 12 bases separated the two germline ends. The CDR3 region has the DNA TGCGCCAGCAGCCAAGATAGGAGGACAGTTAATGAAAAACTGTTTTTT. It translates to CASSQDRRTVNEKLFF.

CDR3 loop: CASSGTGGAETQYF. CDR3 DNA: TGTGCCAGCAGTGGGACAGGGGGCGCGGAGACCCAGTACTTC. The gene calls are TRBV7-9 and TRBJ2-5; 12 positions match TRBD1. This CDR3 comprises 14 residues. V dropped 6 bases and J dropped 5; count of bases not matched to a gene: 4. CDR1 and CDR2 from the germline V gene are SEHNR and FQNEAQ (reference sequence).

The V gene is TRBV10-1, the J gene TRBJ2-3, with 11 bases aligning to TRBD2. The germline CDR1 and CDR2 sequences are WNHNN and SYGVQD (reference sequence). The ends lost 2 bases at V and 0 bases at J; junction bases unmatched: 1. CDR3 length: 16 amino acids. The CDR3 region has the DNA TGCGCCAGCAGTGAGGGACTAGCGGGTAGCACAGATACGCAGTATTTT. The encoded protein is CASSEGLAGSTDTQYF.

The chain joins TRBV9 to TRBJ2-1; TRBD1 matches at 7 bases. The V and J ends lost 0 bases and 6 bases, in that order; junction bases with no gene match: 6. The CDR3 is made up of 15 amino acids. Germline values: CDR1 SGDLS, CDR2 YYNGEE. CDR3 in DNA: TGTGCCAGCAGCGTAGTTGGGACAGAGAGCAATGAGCAGTTCTTC. Translation gives CASSVVGTESNEQFF.

This CDR3 is CASRDSYNEQFF. In DNA, the CDR3 is TGTGCCAGCAGGGACTCCTACAATGAGCAGTTCTTC. V and J are TRBV28 and TRBJ2-1; the D is unclear. This CDR3 has 12 amino acids. Between the trimmed V and J ends, which lost 6 bases and 0 bases, there was a span of 3 bases. Germline values: CDR1 MDHEN, CDR2 SYDVKM. Complete variable domain (other parts from reference TRBV28 and TRBJ2-1): DVKVTQSSRYLVKRTGEKVFLECVQDMDHENMFWYRQDPGLGLRLIYFSYDVKMKEKGDIPEGYSVSREKKERFSLILESASTNQTSMYLCASRDSYNEQFFGPGTRLTVL.

This chain joins TRBV2 and TRBJ2-5, with TRBD2 identical over 11 bases. CDR1 and CDR2 from the germline V gene are SNHLY and FYNNEI. V shed 7 bases, J shed 2 bases, and the junction held 9 bases outside the gene matches. The CDR3 contains 16 residues. The CDR3 loop is CASTTGGTSGQETQYF. The CDR3 coding sequence is TGTGCCAGCACTACCGGGGGGACTAGCGGACAAGAGACCCAGTACTTC.

This clone came up once. The rearrangement uses TRBV18 and TRBJ2-3; 7 bases are shared with TRBD1. The V gene's germline CDR1 is KGHSH and CDR2 LQKENI. With 3 bases clipped from V and 1 base from J, the junction kept 4 bases outside the gene matches. This CDR3 comprises 15 residues. The CDR3 nucleotides are TGTGCCAGCTCACCGGTCGGACAGGGCACAGATACGCAGTATTTT. Translation gives CASSPVGQGTDTQYF.

The J gene is TRBJ2-1, the V gene TRBV12-1; the table gives TRBD1 as D, unverified against the DNA. TRBV12-1 is given as a pseudogene. The CDR3 has 19 residues. This CDR3 is CASSFAYWADRVMYNEQFF. The CDR3 region has the DNA TGTGCCAGCAGCTTTGCGTACTGGGCGGACAGGGTGATGTACAATGAGCAGTTCTTC.

V gene TRBV9 combines with J gene TRBJ2-5; D possibly uses TRBD1 or TRBD2 (5 bases each). Germline loops: CDR1 SGDLS, CDR2 YYNGEE. The V gene lost 5 bases and the J gene lost 1 base, with 9 bases spanning the gap. The CDR3 is made up of 13 amino acids. In nucleotides, the CDR3 is TGTGCCAGCAGTTCGGGGACCCAAGAGACCCAGTACTTC. Translated, it gives CASSSGTQETQYF.

DNA for the CDR3: TGTGCCAGCTCACCACCCACCGGGAGCCGCCCGGAGACCCAGTACTTC. This encodes CASSPPTGSRPETQYF. This chain links TRBV18 with TRBJ2-5; D might be TRBD2 (6 bases). Germline V lookup: CDR1 KGHSH, CDR2 LQKENI. The V gene lost 0 bases and the J gene lost 5 bases, with 16 bases spanning the gap. This CDR3 is 16 amino acids long.

The chain uses TRBV28 and TRBJ2-3, with D uncertain. This CDR3 contains 14 residues. Trimming took off 5 bases at V and 0 bases at J, with 9 bases between the two ends. CDR1 and CDR2 (germline): MDHEN, SYDVKM. The CDR3: CASSPPTSTDTQYF. CDR3 nucleotide sequence: TGTGCCAGCAGTCCCCCGACGAGCACAGATACGCAGTATTTT.

This chain joins TRBV24-1 and TRBJ1-5; 7 bases are a match to TRBD1. V lost 7 bases to trimming and J lost 3 bases; unmatched junction nucleotides: 11. The CDR3 spans 16 residues. The germline V gene encodes CDR1 KGHDR and CDR2 SFDVKD. The CDR3: CATSPRGRGNNQPQHF. The CDR3 DNA follows: TGTGCCACCAGCCCCAGGGGGAGAGGGAACAATCAGCCCCAGCATTTT.

The chain joins TRBV30 to TRBJ1-4; D is undetermined. The length of the CDR3 is 14 residues. Germline V gene data show CDR1 as GTSNPN and CDR2 as SVGIG (reference sequence). Deletions cut 5 bases from V and 0 bases from J, with 10 bases between. The CDR3 bases are TGTGCCTGGGCCCCCGGGGCAACTAATGAAAAACTGTTTTTT. It yields the protein CAWAPGATNEKLFF. The full variable domain, completed using reference TRBV30 and TRBJ1-4, is SQTIHQWPATLVQPVGSPLSLECTVEGTSNPNLYWYRQAAGRGLQLLFYSVGIGQISSEVPQNLSASRPQDRQFILSSKKLLLSDSGFYLCAWAPGATNEKLFFGSGTQLSVL.

The chain employs TRBV7-9 and TRBJ2-2; 9 positions agree with TRBD2. CDR3 size: 16 residues. Germline CDR1 and CDR2: SEHNR and FQNEAQ (reference sequence). V lost 5 bases and J lost 2; bases outside the gene matches: 6. The CDR3 DNA sequence: TGTGCCAGCAGCCCCCCGACTAGCGGTAACACCGGGGAGCTGTTTTTT. This sequence encodes CASSPPTSGNTGELFF.